Only a few counts were recorded for the clone carrying this TCR beta chain. Its matching antigen is unknown. The sample comes from a study of blood T cells in healthy people across ages. It was with a sample-barcoded 5' primer and a J-beta primer mix that a second PCR of roughly 7 to 12 cycles was run. TCRdb re-called the 5' RACE reads through MiXCR, storing one row per CDR3 protein. Of about 400,000 distinct CDR3 sequences in the sample, 50% to 60% were seen once. Each sample yielded at least 6 million isolated PBMCs. Study results and limitations: Strongly correlated with naive T cell percentage was TCR beta diversity.

Germline CDR1 DFQATT, CDR2 SNEGSKA (reference sequence). This CDR3 contains 14 residues. The ends lost 7 bases at V and 4 bases at J; junction bases unmatched: 6. The V gene is TRBV20-1, the J gene TRBJ2-1; 11 bases agree with TRBD2. The TCR sequence derives from a man in his sixties in good health. Material: blood. CDR3 nucleotides: TGCAGTGGTCGATCTAGCGGGGGGTACAATGAGCAGTTCTTC. Its protein product is CSGRSSGGYNEQFF.